The present entry profiles one T cell receptor beta chain with its context. Its target antigen remains unknown. To determine HCMV serostatus, a commercial ELISA kit was used to detect HCMV-specific IgG in serum. Peripheral blood mononuclear cells were isolated from blood by Ficoll density gradient centrifugation. This sample was taken from a study of T cells expressing NK-cell markers (dated by TCRdb to between 2020 and 2021). About the full investigation: Three sorted T-cell subsets (CD3+CD56+NKG2C+, CD3+CD56+NKG2C- and CD3+CD56-NKG2C+) from under ten donors had their TCR beta-chain repertoires profiled. Among the eight sequenced donors, seven were HCMV-seropositive and one was HCMV-seronegative. All eight donors whose samples were sequenced were randomly selected healthy volunteers, three of them men and five women. The libraries were sequenced on Illumina HiSeq 2000/2500, MiSeq or NextSeq, producing 2 x 150 bp reads.

Sequencing was carried out with an Illumina HiSeq 2000. TCR beta cDNA libraries were prepared using 5'RACE template switching, which introduced a universal primer site and unique molecular identifiers. cDNA synthesis was primed from the TCR beta constant segment and was followed by two successive PCR amplification steps. The study's processing was this. MIGEC was used to demultiplex reads and group the reads by UMI, and MiTCR was used to assemble and quantify clonotypes. To exclude erroneous sequences, only TCR cDNA sequences supported by at least two reads were retained. The tcR package was used for downstream repertoire analysis, and clonotypes were matched between fractions using CDR3 nucleotide sequence together with V segment. Antigen specificity was annotated against VDJdb with VDJmatch, allowing one amino acid substitution in CDR3. TCRdb reprocessed the reads into one record per CDR3 protein sequence, lacking DNA. The V and J calls were determined by TCRdb, not by the authors. The sample table holds 450,000 to 600,000 distinct CDR3 sequences. 3.5% to 4.5% of the sample is held by the ten biggest clonotypes.

The CDR3 goes from the cysteine to the phenylalanine over 16 residues. No DNA is recorded. In the germline V gene, CDR1 corresponds to SGHTA and CDR2 to FQGTGA. What the study reported, not specific to this receptor: For 6 or 7 donors, the dominant CD3+CD56+NKG2C+ clonotypes were among the top 10 CD8+ clonotypes and accounted for roughly 1.0-8% of CD8+ T cells. Those dominant clonotypes were again the most abundant among CD3+CD56-NKG2C+ cells in four donors, at about 28.3-65%. Whether the expanded NKG2C-expressing T cell clones were specific for HCMV antigens remained unclear.

This receptor was taken from a man aged 18 to 29 in good health. Donor details come from another sample of the same person, matched by shared clones. The sequenced material came from blood T cells: a sorted CD56 or NKG2C T cell subset, CD4+ or CD8+ T cells, or bulk PBMC T cells (not recorded which). The sequence joins TRBV7-3 to TRBJ1-1; without DNA, the TCRdb call of TRBD1 cannot be checked. The CDR3 reads as follows: CATRPFVAVLDTEAFF.